Presented here are 3 T cell receptor beta chains from one specimen sequenced in a study of cytomegalovirus exposure and HLA in healthy donors. The PCR contained 60 Vbeta and 13 Jbeta primers. The method was immunoSEQ multiplex PCR; TCRdb's version includes in-frame clones alone and lacks a portion of them. The sample has 150,000 to 200,000 clones; the top ten hold about 1.2%. The sample was PBMCs. All receptors come from a woman aged 55 to 70 in good health and CMV-seronegative.

For the CDR3, the DNA is TGTGCCAGCTCCCCGACAGGGGGCGGCAATCAGCCCCAGCATTTT. Translation: CASSPTGGGNQPQHF. V usage is TRBV18 and J usage is TRBJ1-5, with 10 bases identical to TRBD1. The V gene's germline CDR1 is KGHSH and CDR2 LQKENI. The CDR3 totals 15 residues. The ends lost 6 bases at V and 2 bases at J; junction bases unmatched: 4.

Regarding this clone: Other DNA sequences in the same sample also yield this CDR3. The chain links TRBV4-2 to TRBJ1-2, with no clear D. Germline V CDR1 and CDR2: LGHNA, YNFKEQ. This CDR3 comprises 11 residues. V lost 1 base and J lost 8, with 5 bases in between. The DNA for the CDR3 is TGTGCCAGCAGCCAAGGAGGCGGCTACACCTTC. This gives the protein CASSQGGGYTF.

The CDR3 DNA follows: TGTGCCAGCAGTGGCTCTCCCGGGTATGGCTACACCTTC. Amino acid sequence: CASSGSPGYGYTF. V usage is TRBV6-1 and J usage is TRBJ1-2; no clear D gene. Looked up from germline, CDR1 is MNHNS and CDR2 is SASEGT. This CDR3 is 13 amino acids long. V shed 4 bases and J shed 5 bases, with 11 bases lying between them.